The source of this TCR beta chain is a study of T cell changes during pregnancy in multiple sclerosis. The method was immunoSEQ multiplex PCR; TCRdb's version includes in-frame clones alone and lacks a portion of them. The sample shows around 43,000 clones, roughly 92% of them seen only once. V gave up 6 bases and J gave up 0 bases, with 10 bases separating them. Per the germline V gene, CDR1 is SGHTA and CDR2 is FQGTGA. This CDR3 region has 14 residues. The specimen was CD4+ T cells from peripheral blood mononuclear cells, collected before pregnancy. This sequence joins TRBV7-3 and TRBJ2-3; TRBD2 is a possible D gene (6 bases). This clonotype was obtained from a female donor with multiple sclerosis, enrolled in a pregnancy study. The CDR3 sequence: CASRLAASTDTQYF. CDR3 DNA: TGTGCCAGCAGGTTAGCGGCTAGCACAGATACGCAGTATTTT.